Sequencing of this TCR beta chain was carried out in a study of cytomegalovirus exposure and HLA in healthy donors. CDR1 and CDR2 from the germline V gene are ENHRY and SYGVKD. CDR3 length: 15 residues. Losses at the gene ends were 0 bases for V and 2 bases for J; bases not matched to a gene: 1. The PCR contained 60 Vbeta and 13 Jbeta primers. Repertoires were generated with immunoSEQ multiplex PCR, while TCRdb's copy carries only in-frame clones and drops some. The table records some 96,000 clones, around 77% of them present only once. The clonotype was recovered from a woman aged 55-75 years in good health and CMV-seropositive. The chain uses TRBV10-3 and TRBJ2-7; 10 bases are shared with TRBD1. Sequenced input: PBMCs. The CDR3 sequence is CAISESGTGAYEQYF. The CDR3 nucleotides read TGTGCCATCAGTGAGTCCGGGACAGGGGCCTACGAGCAGTACTTC.